The 8 T cell receptor beta chains below were found in one sample sequenced in a study of cytomegalovirus exposure and HLA in healthy donors. PCR primers comprised 60 Vbeta and 13 Jbeta primers. Some clones are missing from TCRdb's copy, which holds only in-frame ones; the method was immunoSEQ multiplex PCR. The sample has fewer than 300,000 clones, under 90% seen once. The sequencing sample was made of PBMCs. Receptor source: a girl aged 2 to 9 in good health and CMV-seronegative.

This clone was observed a few times. J is TRBJ2-7 and V is TRBV28; 8 nucleotides align to TRBD2. This CDR3 contains 16 residues. From germline, CDR1 is MDHEN and CDR2 SYDVKM. V lost 2 bases to trimming and J lost 1 base; unmatched junction nucleotides: 7. CDR3 sequence: CASSLITSGSSYEQYF. For the CDR3, the DNA is TGTGCCAGCAGTTTAATAACGAGCGGGAGTTCCTACGAGCAGTACTTC.

The genes are TRBV7-7 and TRBJ2-2; D might be TRBD2 (6 bases). The V gene lost 3 bases and the J gene lost 4 bases, with 12 bases spanning the gap. The CDR3 totals 15 residues. Germline V CDR1 and CDR2: SSHAT, FNYEAQ (reference sequence). CDR3 DNA sequence: TGTGCCAGCAGCTTGGGGACTCCCCTCACCGGGGAGCTGTTTTTT. Amino acid sequence: CASSLGTPLTGELFF.

The V and J genes are TRBV14 and TRBJ1-1; perhaps TRBD1 as D (5 bases). The CDR3 is 14 amino acids. Germline CDR1 and CDR2: SGHDN and FVKESK. Trimming stripped 4 bases from V and 5 bases from J, with 14 bases between. CDR3 sequence: CASSPWGEGTEAFF. CDR3 sequence (DNA): TGTGCCAGCAGCCCCTGGGGGGAAGGGACTGAAGCTTTCTTT.

This clone was seen only a few times. One end of the junction does not line up with germline, which may come from a read error. This chain joins TRBV7-9 and TRBJ2-7, with D tentatively TRBD1 (6 bases). The CDR3 is 13 amino acids. Per germline, CDR1 SEHNR and CDR2 FQNEAQ (reference sequence). CDR3 coding DNA: TGTGCCAGCAGCTTAGAAGCCGGGACACAAGGGCTTTTC. Protein product: CASSLEAGTQGLF.

The chain is built from TRBV7-6 and TRBJ1-6; 8 nucleotides match TRBD1. With 5 bases clipped from V and 10 bases from J, the junction kept 10 bases outside the gene matches. CDR1 is SGHVS and CDR2 is FNYEAQ in the germline V gene. The CDR3 length is 15 residues. CDR3 bases: TGTGCCAGCAGCCCGACAGGGGTCCTGGGATCACCCCTCCACTTT. Translated, it gives CASSPTGVLGSPLHF.

The V gene is TRBV5-5, the J gene TRBJ2-7; TRBD1 aligns across 10 bases. This CDR3 contains 15 residues. The germline CDR1 and CDR2 sequences are SGHKS and YYEKEE (reference sequence). V was clipped by 2 bases and J by 3 bases; unmatched bases: 5. The CDR3 DNA sequence: TGTGCCAGCAGCTTCGGGACAGGGGTCTACTACGAGCAGTACTTC. Protein sequence: CASSFGTGVYYEQYF.

This rearrangement joins TRBV5-3 to TRBJ1-5; TRBD1 might be the D (6 bases). TRBV5-3 is assigned to the ORF class and has an uncertain function. Deletions cut 2 bases from V and 0 bases from J, with 18 bases between. This CDR3 is 18 amino acids long. CDR3 sequence (DNA): TGTGCCAGAAGCTTTGGCCGACCGACAGGCGCTAGCAATCAGCCCCAGCATTTT. It translates to CARSFGRPTGASNQPQHF.

The chain uses TRBV6-1 and TRBJ2-7; 11 nucleotides align to TRBD1. Germline values: CDR1 MNHNS, CDR2 SASEGT. The CDR3 extends over 15 amino acids. V trimming: 5 bases; J trimming: 4 bases; junction bases outside the gene matches: 7. The CDR3 DNA reads TGTGCCAGCAGTCGACTTGGGACAGGGGGGTACGAGCAGTACTTC. Translation gives CASSRLGTGGYEQYF.